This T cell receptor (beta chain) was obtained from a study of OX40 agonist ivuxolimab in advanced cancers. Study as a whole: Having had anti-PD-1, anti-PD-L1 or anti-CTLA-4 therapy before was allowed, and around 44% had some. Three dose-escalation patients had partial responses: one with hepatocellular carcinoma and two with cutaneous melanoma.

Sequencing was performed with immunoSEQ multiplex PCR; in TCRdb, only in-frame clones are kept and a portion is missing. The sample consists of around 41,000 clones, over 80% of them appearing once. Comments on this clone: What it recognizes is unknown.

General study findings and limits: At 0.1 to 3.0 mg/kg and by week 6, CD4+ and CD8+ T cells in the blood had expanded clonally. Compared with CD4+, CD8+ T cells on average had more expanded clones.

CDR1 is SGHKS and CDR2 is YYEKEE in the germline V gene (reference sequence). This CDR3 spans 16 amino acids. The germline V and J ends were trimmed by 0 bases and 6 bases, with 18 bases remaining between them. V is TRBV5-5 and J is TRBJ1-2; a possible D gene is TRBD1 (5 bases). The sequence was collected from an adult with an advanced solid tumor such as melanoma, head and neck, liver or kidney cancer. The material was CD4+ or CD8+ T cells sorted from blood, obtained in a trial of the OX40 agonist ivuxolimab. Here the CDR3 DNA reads TGTGCCAGCAGCTTGGTACTGTCTCCCCGGGGGGATGGCTACACCTTC. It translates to CASSLVLSPRGDGYTF.